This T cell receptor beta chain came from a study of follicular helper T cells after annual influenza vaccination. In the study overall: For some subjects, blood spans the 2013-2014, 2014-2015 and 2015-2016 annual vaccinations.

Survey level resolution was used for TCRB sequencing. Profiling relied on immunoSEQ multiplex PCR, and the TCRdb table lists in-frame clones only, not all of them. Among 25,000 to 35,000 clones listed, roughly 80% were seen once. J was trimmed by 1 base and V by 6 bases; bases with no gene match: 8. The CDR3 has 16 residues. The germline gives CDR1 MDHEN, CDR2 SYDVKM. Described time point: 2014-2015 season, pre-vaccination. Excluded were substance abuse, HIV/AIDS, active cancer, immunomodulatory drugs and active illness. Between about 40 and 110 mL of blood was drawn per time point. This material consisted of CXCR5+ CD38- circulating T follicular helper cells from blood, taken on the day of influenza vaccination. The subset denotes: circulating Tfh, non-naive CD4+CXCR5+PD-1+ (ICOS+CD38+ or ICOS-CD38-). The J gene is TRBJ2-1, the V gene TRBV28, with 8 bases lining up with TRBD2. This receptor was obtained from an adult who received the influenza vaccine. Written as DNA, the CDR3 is TGTGCCAGCAGCGGAGACGGGAGGGGGTCCTACAATGAGCAGTTCTTC. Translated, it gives CASSGDGRGSYNEQFF.